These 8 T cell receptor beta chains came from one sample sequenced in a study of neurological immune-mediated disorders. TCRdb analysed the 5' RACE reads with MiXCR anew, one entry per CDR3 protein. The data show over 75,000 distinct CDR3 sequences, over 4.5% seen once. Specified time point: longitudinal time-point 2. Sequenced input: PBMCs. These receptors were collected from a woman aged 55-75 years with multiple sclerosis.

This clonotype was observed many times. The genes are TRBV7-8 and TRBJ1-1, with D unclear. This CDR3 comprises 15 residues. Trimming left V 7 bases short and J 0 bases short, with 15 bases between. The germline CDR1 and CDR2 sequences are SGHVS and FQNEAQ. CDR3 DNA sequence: TGTGCCAGCACTCCCGAGCTTCGGGTGAACACTGAAGCTTTCTTT. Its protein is CASTPELRVNTEAFF.

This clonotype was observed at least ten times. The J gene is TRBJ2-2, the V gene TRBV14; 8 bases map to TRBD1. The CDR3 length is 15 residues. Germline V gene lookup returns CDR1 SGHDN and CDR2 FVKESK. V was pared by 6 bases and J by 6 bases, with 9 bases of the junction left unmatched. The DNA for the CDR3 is TGTGCCAGCAGTCGACAGGGGATGCTCCCCGGGGAGCTGTTTTTT. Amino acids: CASSRQGMLPGELFF.

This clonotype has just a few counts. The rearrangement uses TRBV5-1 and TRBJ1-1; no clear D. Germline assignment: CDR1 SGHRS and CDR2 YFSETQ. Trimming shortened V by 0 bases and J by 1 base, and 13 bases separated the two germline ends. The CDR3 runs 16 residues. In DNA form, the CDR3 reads TGCGCCAGCAGCTTGGCCAATCCAGGACCGAACACTGAAGCTTTCTTT. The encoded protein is CASSLANPGPNTEAFF.

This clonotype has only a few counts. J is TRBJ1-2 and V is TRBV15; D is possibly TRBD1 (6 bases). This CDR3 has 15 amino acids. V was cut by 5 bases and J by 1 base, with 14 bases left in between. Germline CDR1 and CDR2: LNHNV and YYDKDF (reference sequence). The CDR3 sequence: CATSGKDRFNYGYTF. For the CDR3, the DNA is TGTGCCACCAGCGGAAAGGACAGATTTAACTATGGCTACACCTTC.

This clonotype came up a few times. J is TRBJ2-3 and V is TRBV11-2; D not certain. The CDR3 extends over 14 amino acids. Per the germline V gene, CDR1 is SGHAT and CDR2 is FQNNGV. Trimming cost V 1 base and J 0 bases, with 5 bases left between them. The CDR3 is CASSLGSSTDTQYF. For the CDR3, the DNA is TGTGCCAGCAGCTTAGGGAGTAGCACAGATACGCAGTATTTT.

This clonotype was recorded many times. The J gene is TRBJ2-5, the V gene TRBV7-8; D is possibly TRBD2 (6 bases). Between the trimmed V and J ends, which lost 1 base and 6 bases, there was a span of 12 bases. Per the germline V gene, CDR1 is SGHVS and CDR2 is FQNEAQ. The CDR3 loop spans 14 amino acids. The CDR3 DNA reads TGTGCCAGCAGCTTAGAGGAGGGCGGGAAGACCCAGTACTTC. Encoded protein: CASSLEEGGKTQYF.

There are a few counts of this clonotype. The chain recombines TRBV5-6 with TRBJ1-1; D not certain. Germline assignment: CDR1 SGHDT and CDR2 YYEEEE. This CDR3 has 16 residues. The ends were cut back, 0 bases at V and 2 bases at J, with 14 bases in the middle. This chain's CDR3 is CASSLESSGGNTEAFF. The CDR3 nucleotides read TGTGCCAGCAGCTTGGAGTCATCGGGAGGAAACACTGAAGCTTTCTTT.

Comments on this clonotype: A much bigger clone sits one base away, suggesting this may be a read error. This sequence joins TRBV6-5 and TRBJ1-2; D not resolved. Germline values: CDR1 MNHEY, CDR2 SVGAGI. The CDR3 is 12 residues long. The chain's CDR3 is CASSGSNYSYTF. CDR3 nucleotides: TGTGCCAGCAGCGGGTCTAACTATAGCTACACCTTC.